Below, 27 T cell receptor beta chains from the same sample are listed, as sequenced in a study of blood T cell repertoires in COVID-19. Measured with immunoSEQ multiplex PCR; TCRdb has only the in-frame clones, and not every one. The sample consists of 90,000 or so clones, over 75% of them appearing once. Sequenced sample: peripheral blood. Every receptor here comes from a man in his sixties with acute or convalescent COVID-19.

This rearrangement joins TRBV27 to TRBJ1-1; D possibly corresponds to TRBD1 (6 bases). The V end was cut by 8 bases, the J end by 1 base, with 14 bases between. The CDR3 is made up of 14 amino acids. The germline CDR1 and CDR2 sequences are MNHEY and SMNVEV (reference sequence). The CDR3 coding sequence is TGTGCCAGCGGCCCAGGGACACCGAACACTGAAGCTTTCTTT. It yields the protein CASGPGTPNTEAFF.

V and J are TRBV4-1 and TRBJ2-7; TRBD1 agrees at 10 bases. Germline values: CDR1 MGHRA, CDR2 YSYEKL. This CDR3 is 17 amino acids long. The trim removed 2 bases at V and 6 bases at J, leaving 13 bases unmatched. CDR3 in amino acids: CASSQRRGGTGDGEQYF. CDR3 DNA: TGCGCCAGCAGCCAAAGAAGGGGTGGGACAGGGGATGGCGAGCAGTACTTC.

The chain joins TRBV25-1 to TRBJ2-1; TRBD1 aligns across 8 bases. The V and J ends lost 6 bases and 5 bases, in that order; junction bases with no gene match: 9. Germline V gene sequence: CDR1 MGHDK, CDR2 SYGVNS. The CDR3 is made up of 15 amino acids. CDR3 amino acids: CASRAPGQENNEQFF. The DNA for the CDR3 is TGTGCCAGCAGGGCGCCGGGACAGGAAAACAATGAGCAGTTCTTC. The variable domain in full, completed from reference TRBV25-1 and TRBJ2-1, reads EADIYQTPRYLVIGTGKKITLECSQTMGHDKMYWYQQDPGMELHLIHYSYGVNSTEKGDLSSESTVSRIRTEHFPLTLESARPSHTSQYLCASRAPGQENNEQFFGPGTRLTVL.

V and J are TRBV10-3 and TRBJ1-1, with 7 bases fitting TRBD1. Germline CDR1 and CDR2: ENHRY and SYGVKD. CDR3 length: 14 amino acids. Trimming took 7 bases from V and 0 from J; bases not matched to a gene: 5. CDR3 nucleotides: TGTGCCATCAAGCAAGGGGGCATGAACACTGAAGCTTTCTTT. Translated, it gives CAIKQGGMNTEAFF.

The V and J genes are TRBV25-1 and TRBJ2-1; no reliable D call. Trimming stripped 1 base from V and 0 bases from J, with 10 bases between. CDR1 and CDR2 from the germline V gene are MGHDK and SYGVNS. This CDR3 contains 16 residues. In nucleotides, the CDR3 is TGTGCCAGCAGTGAATCTGTAACAGACTCCTACAATGAGCAGTTCTTC. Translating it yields CASSESVTDSYNEQFF.

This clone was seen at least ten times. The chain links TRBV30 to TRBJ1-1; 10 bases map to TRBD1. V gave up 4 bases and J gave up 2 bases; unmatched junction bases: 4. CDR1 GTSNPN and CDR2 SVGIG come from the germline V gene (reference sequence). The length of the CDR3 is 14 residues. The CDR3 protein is CAWNRDRGNTEAFF. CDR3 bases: TGTGCCTGGAATAGGGACAGGGGCAACACTGAAGCTTTCTTT.

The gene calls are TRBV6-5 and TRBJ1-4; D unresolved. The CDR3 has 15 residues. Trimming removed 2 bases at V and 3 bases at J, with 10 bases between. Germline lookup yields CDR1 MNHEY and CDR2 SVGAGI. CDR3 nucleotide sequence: TGTGCCAGCAGTTACGATACAATGCCTAATGAAAAACTGTTTTTT. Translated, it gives CASSYDTMPNEKLFF.

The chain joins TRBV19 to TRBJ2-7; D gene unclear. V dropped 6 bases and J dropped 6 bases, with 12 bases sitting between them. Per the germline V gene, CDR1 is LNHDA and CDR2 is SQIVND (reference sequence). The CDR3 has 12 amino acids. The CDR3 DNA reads TGTGCCAGTAGCCCGCCAGAGGCCGAGCAGTACTTC. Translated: CASSPPEAEQYF. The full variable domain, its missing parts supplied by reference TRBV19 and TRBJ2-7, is DGGITQSPKYLFRKEGQNVTLSCEQNLNHDAMYWYRQDPGQGLRLIYYSQIVNDFQKGDIAEGYSVSREKKESFPLTVTSAQKNPTAFYLCASSPPEAEQYFGPGTRLTVT.

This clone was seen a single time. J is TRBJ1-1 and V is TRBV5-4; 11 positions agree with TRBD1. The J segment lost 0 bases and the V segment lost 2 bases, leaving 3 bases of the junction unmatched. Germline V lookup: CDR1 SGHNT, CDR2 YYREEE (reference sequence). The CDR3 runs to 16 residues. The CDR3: CASSFGTGGVNTEAFF. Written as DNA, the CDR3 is TGTGCCAGCAGCTTTGGGACAGGGGGGGTGAACACTGAAGCTTTCTTT. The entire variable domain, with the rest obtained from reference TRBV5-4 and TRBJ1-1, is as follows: ETGVTQSPTHLIKTRGQQVTLRCSSQSGHNTVSWYQQALGQGPQFIFQYYREEENGRGNFPPRFSGLQFPNYSSELNVNALELDDSALYLCASSFGTGGVNTEAFFGQGTRLTVV.

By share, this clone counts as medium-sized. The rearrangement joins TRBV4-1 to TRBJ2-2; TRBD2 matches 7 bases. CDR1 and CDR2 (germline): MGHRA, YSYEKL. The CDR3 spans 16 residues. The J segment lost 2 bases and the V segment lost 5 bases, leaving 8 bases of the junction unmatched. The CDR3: CASSAPGGLNTGELFF. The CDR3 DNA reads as TGCGCCAGCAGCGCCCCGGGGGGACTCAACACCGGGGAGCTGTTTTTT.

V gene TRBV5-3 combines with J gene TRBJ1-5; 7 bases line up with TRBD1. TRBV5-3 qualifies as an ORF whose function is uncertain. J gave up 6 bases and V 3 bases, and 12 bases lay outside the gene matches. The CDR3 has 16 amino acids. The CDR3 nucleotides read TGTGCCAGAAGCTGTGCCCGACAGGGAGGCGGTCAGCCCCAGCATTTT. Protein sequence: CARSCARQGGGQPQHF.

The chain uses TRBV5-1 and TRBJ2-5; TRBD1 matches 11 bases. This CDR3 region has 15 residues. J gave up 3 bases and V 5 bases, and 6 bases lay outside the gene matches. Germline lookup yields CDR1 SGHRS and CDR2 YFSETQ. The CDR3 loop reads CASSQGQGAEETQYF. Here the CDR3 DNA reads TGCGCCAGCAGTCAAGGACAGGGGGCGGAAGAGACCCAGTACTTC.

In nucleotides, the CDR3 is TGTGCCAGCAGCCTGACTAGCGGAAACCAAGAGACCCAGTACTTC. The encoded protein is CASSLTSGNQETQYF. The chain uses TRBV3-1 (or the pseudogene TRBV3-2) and TRBJ2-5; TRBD2 aligns across 9 bases. The germline V gene has CDR1 LGHDT and CDR2 YNNKEL (reference sequence). The CDR3 contains 15 residues. After removal of 4 bases from V and 0 bases from J, the junction contained 3 bases not matched to a gene.

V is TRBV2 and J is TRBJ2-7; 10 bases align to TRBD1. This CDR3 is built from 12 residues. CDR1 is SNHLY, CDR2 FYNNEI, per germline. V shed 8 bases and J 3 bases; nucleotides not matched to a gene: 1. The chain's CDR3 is CASRDRGYEQYF. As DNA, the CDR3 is TGTGCCAGCCGGGACAGGGGCTACGAGCAGTACTTC.

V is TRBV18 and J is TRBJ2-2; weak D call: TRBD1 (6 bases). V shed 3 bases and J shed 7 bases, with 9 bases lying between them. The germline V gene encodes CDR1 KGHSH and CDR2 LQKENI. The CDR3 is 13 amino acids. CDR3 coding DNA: TGTGCCAGCTCACCGGCAGGGGACGGGGAGCTGTTTTTT. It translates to CASSPAGDGELFF.

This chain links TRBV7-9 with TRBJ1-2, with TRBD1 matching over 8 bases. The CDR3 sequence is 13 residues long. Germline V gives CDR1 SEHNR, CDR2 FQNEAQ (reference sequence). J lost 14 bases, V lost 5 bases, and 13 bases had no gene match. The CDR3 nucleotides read TGTGCCAGCAGCCCACCGGACAGGGACGAGAGTACCTTC. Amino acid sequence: CASSPPDRDESTF.

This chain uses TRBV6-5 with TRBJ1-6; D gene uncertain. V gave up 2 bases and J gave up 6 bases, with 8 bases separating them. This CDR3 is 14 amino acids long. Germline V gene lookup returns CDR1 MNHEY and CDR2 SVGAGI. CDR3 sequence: CASSYREVNSPLHF. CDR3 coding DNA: TGTGCCAGCAGTTACAGGGAGGTTAATTCACCCCTCCACTTT.

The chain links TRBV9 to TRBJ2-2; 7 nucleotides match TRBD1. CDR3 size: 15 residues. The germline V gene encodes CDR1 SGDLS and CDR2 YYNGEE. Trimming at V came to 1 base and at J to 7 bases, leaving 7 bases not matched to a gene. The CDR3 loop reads CASSVQDRVGGELFF. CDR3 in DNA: TGTGCCAGCAGCGTACAAGACAGGGTAGGCGGGGAGCTGTTTTTT.

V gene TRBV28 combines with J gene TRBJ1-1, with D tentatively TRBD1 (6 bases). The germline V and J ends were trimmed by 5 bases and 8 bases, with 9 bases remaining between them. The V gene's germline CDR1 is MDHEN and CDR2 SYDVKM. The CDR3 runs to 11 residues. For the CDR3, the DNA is TGTGCCAGCAGTCACAGGGTGGAAGCTTTCTTT. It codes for CASSHRVEAFF.

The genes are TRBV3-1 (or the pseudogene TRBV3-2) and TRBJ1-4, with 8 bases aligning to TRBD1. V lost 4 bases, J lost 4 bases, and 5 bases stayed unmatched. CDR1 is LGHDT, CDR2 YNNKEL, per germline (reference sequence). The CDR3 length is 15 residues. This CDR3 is CASSRGTGLNEKLFF. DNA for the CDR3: TGTGCCAGCAGCCGCGGGACAGGCCTTAATGAAAAACTGTTTTTT.

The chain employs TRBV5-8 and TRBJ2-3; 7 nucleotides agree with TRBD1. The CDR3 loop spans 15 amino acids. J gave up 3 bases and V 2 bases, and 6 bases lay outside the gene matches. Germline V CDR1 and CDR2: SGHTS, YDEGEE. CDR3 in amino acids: CASSLLTGWTDTQYF. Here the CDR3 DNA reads TGTGCCAGCAGCTTATTGACAGGGTGGACAGATACGCAGTATTTT. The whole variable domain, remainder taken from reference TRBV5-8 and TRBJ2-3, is EAGVTQSPTHLIKTRGQQATLRCSPISGHTSVYWYQQALGLGLQFLLWYDEGEERNRGNFPPRFSGRQFPNYSSELNVNALELEDSALYLCASSLLTGWTDTQYFGPGTRLTVL.

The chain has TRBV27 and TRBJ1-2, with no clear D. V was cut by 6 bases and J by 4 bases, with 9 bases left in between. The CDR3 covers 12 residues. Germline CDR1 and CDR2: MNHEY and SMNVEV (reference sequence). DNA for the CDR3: TGTGCCAGCAGGACTGAGGTCTATGGCTACACCTTC. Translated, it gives CASRTEVYGYTF.

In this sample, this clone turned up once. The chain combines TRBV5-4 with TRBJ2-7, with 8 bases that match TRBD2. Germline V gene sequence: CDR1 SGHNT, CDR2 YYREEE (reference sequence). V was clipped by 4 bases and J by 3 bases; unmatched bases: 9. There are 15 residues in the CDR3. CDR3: CASSQGGLGDYEQYF. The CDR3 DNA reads TGTGCCAGCAGCCAAGGGGGACTAGGGGACTACGAGCAGTACTTC.

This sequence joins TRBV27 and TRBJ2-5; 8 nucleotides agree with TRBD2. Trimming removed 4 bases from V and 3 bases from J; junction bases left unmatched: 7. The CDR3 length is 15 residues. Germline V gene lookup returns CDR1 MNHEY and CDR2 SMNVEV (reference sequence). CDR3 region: CASSWIAGRKETQYF. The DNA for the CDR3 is TGTGCCAGCAGTTGGATAGCGGGGCGAAAAGAGACCCAGTACTTC.

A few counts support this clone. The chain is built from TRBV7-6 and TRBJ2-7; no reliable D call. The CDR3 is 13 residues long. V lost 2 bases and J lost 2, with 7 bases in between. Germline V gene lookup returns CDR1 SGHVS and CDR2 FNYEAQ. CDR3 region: CASSLTETYEQYF. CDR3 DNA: TGTGCCAGCAGCTTAACAGAAACCTACGAGCAGTACTTC.

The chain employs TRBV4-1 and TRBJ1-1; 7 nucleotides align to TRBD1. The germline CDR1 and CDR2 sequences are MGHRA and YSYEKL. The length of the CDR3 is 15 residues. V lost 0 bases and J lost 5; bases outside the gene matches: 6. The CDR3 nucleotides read TGCGCCAGCAGCCAAGAGGCCAGGGGGTATACTGAAGCTTTCTTT. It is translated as CASSQEARGYTEAFF.

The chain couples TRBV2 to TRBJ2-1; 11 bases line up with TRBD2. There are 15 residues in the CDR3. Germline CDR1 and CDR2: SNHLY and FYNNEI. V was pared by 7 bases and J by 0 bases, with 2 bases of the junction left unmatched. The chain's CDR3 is CASKGLAASYNEQFF. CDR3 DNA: TGTGCCAGCAAGGGACTAGCGGCCTCCTACAATGAGCAGTTCTTC. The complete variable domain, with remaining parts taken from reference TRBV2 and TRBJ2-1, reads EPEVTQTPSHQVTQMGQEVILRCVPISNHLYFYWYRQILGQKVEFLVSFYNNEISEKSEIFDDQFSVERPDGSNFTLKIRSTKLEDSAMYFCASKGLAASYNEQFFGPGTRLTVL.